This T cell receptor beta chain emerged from a study of blood T cell repertoires in COVID-19. Looking at the study overall: The origin of the acute and convalescent COVID-19 samples was the United States, Italy and Spain. PBMCs, B-cell-depleted T cells, or T cells were the source of the cDNA or gDNA that made up the material.

The J segment lost 3 bases and the V segment lost 5 bases, leaving 5 bases of the junction unmatched. CDR1 and CDR2 (germline): MDHEN, SYDVKM. The CDR3 is 15 residues long. TCRdb's copy holds only in-frame clones and misses some; the assay was immunoSEQ multiplex PCR. This sample carries fewer than 400,000 clones, roughly 90% of them seen once, and the ten largest clones take about 18%. Symptom resolution, clearance, or two negative PCRs marked the recovered donors of Cohort 3. Sequencing was done on a sample of PBMCs or T cells enriched from blood (not recorded which). This sequence originates from a woman in her twenties or thirties who had recovered from COVID-19. This chain joins TRBV28 and TRBJ2-1; 9 nucleotides match TRBD1. CDR3 sequence reads: CASSPGQGNYNEQFF. The CDR3 bases are TGTGCCAGCAGTCCGGGACAGGGAAACTACAATGAGCAGTTCTTC.